These 4 T cell receptor beta chains were all obtained from the same sample, sequenced in a study of control samples from healthy donors and cancer patients (dated by TCRdb to the early 2020s). Libraries were prepared through the immunoSEQ multiplex PCR assay. TCRdb mirrors the immuneACCESS table, restricted to in-frame sequences. Some clones are absent from its copies; in checked studies, under half trace to an unresolved V gene, and the reason for the others is unknown. This sample is represented by about 75,000 clones; approximately 88% of them were singletons. The ten biggest clones cover about 16% of the sample. The sample was blood. Receptors were obtained from a middle-aged man in good health.

The sample holds a few counts of this clone. This chain uses TRBV4-2 with TRBJ1-2, with D perhaps matching TRBD1 (5 bases). V lost 2 bases, J lost 0 bases, and 13 bases lay in between. CDR1 LGHNA and CDR2 YNFKEQ come from the germline V gene. The CDR3 length is 16 residues. The CDR3, as DNA: TGTGCCAGCAGCCAATTGGGCACAGGCGCTAACTATGGCTACACCTTC. As protein: CASSQLGTGANYGYTF.

The chain joins TRBV30 to TRBJ2-5; TRBD2 aligns across 12 bases. This CDR3 comprises 16 residues. Germline CDR1 and CDR2: GTSNPN and SVGIG (reference sequence). Trimming removed 4 bases from V and 2 bases from J; junction bases left unmatched: 8. The CDR3 coding sequence is TGTGCCTGGACCACCGGACTAGCGGGAAATCAAGAGACCCAGTACTTC. This encodes CAWTTGLAGNQETQYF.

The CDR3 sequence is CAWSVLRGNQPQHF. DNA of the CDR3: TGTGCCTGGAGTGTACTCAGGGGCAATCAGCCCCAGCATTTT. The chain carries TRBV30 and TRBJ1-5; D is possibly TRBD1 (5 bases). The V end lost 0 bases, the J end lost 2 bases, and 8 bases lay between the germline ends. This CDR3 spans 14 amino acids. Germline V gives CDR1 GTSNPN, CDR2 SVGIG (reference sequence).

This chain connects TRBV6-6 to TRBJ2-7; D is ambiguous. The CDR3 covers 13 residues. Trimming shortened V by 2 bases and J by 3 bases, and 8 bases separated the two germline ends. The germline V gene encodes CDR1 MNHNY and CDR2 SVGAGI (reference sequence). The CDR3: CASSYPGRYEQYF. The CDR3, as DNA: TGTGCCAGCAGTTACCCGGGTCGCTACGAGCAGTACTTC.